What follows describes a single T cell receptor (beta chain). Antigen specificity is unknown. This entry is derived from a study of shared clonotypes between healthy human individuals. General observations from the study: Genetic and exposure-history diversity was limited by the few donors.

The assay was immunoSEQ multiplex PCR, and TCRdb's table has in-frame clones only and misses some. The sample carries some 2,100,000 clones, almost 96% recorded once. The sequence was obtained from a man between 18 and 29 years old in good health. Material for sequencing was naive CD4+ T cells sorted from blood. Subset described: CD45RA+ positively selected.

In DNA form, the CDR3 reads TGTGCCAGTACACCGGGACAGAGGGTCTTCTATGGCTACACCTTC. As protein: CASTPGQRVFYGYTF. This rearrangement joins TRBV19 to TRBJ1-2, with TRBD1 matching 7 bases. Germline CDR1 reads LNHDA; CDR2 reads SQIVND (reference sequence). This CDR3 spans 15 amino acids. Trimming removed 7 bases from V and 4 bases from J; junction bases left unmatched: 12.